The 26 T cell receptor beta chains below all came from one sample that was sequenced in a study of blood T cell repertoires in COVID-19. Measured with immunoSEQ multiplex PCR; TCRdb has only the in-frame clones, and not every one. The table shows about 130,000 clones, with roughly four fifths occurring only once. The specimen sequenced was PBMCs or T cells enriched from blood (not recorded which). These receptors originate from a man aged 25 to 45 who had recovered from COVID-19.

The chain recombines TRBV6-5 with TRBJ1-1, with D unclear. CDR1 is MNHEY, CDR2 SVGAGI, per germline. V was clipped by 2 bases and J by 1 base, with 14 bases between them. This CDR3 comprises 16 residues. CDR3 coding DNA: TGTGCCAGCAGTTACCAGTTCACCGCCCCGAACACTGAAGCTTTCTTT. Amino acids: CASSYQFTAPNTEAFF.

The chain recombines TRBV15 with TRBJ1-6; 12 bases align to TRBD1. This CDR3 region has 16 residues. The germline gives CDR1 LNHNV, CDR2 YYDKDF (reference sequence). Losses at the gene ends were 3 bases for V and 7 bases for J; bases not matched to a gene: 4. The chain's CDR3 is CATSRGQGAQNSPLHF. The CDR3 DNA reads as TGTGCCACCAGCAGGGGACAGGGGGCGCAGAATTCACCCCTCCACTTT.

The V gene is TRBV5-4, the J gene TRBJ2-2; 7 nucleotides line up with TRBD1. The trim removed 9 bases at V and 1 base at J, leaving 6 bases unmatched. This CDR3 comprises 14 residues. Germline V CDR1 and CDR2: SGHNT, YYREEE (reference sequence). CDR3 protein: CAIQTGQNTGELFF. The CDR3 nucleotides are TGTGCCATCCAGACAGGGCAGAACACCGGGGAGCTGTTTTTT.

The rearrangement joins TRBV13 to TRBJ1-1; 8 positions agree with TRBD1. This CDR3 comprises 15 residues. CDR1 is PRHDT, CDR2 FYEKMQ, per germline (reference sequence). Germline trimming cut 0 bases from V and 3 bases from J; bases unmatched to any gene: 3. CDR3 DNA sequence: TGTGCCAGCAGCTTAGGCCAGGGGGCCTACACTGAAGCTTTCTTT. Protein sequence: CASSLGQGAYTEAFF.

The chain uses TRBV24-1 and TRBJ2-3; 12 positions match TRBD2. The ends lost 3 bases at V and 4 bases at J; junction bases unmatched: 7. The CDR3 loop spans 17 amino acids. Germline V CDR1 and CDR2: KGHDR, SFDVKD. The CDR3 DNA sequence: TGTGCCACCAGTGATCCATCCCTAGCGGGAGGGTCAGATACGCAGTATTTT. It codes for CATSDPSLAGGSDTQYF.

The chain uses TRBV6-2 or TRBV6-3 and TRBJ1-2, with 8 bases lining up with TRBD1. V shed 0 bases and J 8 bases; nucleotides not matched to a gene: 11. This CDR3 spans 16 amino acids. Germline assignment: CDR1 MNHEY and CDR2 SVGEGT. CDR3 DNA sequence: TGTGCCAGCAGTTACTCGGCCCGACAGGGGCGTCGAGGCTACACCTTC. It encodes CASSYSARQGRRGYTF.

This clone appeared a few times. V is TRBV6-6 and J is TRBJ2-7; D uncertain. Germline CDR1 and CDR2: MNHNY and SVGAGI (reference sequence). CDR3 size: 14 residues. Trimming left V 2 bases short and J 3 bases short, with 11 bases between. Written as DNA, the CDR3 is TGTGCCAGCAGTTACCTTCGGTTAAGCTACGAGCAGTACTTC. The encoded protein is CASSYLRLSYEQYF.

J is TRBJ1-1 and V is TRBV7-9; D not certain. The germline V gene encodes CDR1 SEHNR and CDR2 FQNEAQ (reference sequence). V shed 2 bases and J shed 4 bases, with 11 bases lying between them. This CDR3 has 14 residues. The CDR3 sequence: CASSLQRSSTEAFF. CDR3 nucleotide sequence: TGTGCCAGCAGCTTACAGCGGAGTAGCACTGAAGCTTTCTTT.

V gene TRBV2 combines with J gene TRBJ1-1; the D gene is possibly TRBD1 (5 bases). Germline-derived CDR1 and CDR2 are SNHLY and FYNNEI. V was clipped by 6 bases and J by 5 bases, with 16 bases between them. This CDR3 is 14 amino acids long. CDR3 loop: CASRSDSRPTEAFF. CDR3 nucleotides: TGTGCCAGCAGATCCGACAGCCGCCCGACTGAAGCTTTCTTT.

The chain is built from TRBV24-1 and TRBJ2-3; the match to TRBD2 covers 11 bases. V gave up 8 bases and J gave up 6 bases; unmatched junction bases: 12. Looked up from germline, CDR1 is KGHDR and CDR2 is SFDVKD. This CDR3 has 16 amino acids. The CDR3 is CATKPTLAGGPDTQYF. The CDR3 DNA reads as TGTGCCACCAAACCCACCCTAGCGGGGGGCCCGGATACGCAGTATTTT.

The chain employs TRBV5-6 and TRBJ1-4; no clear D gene. CDR1 and CDR2 (germline): SGHDT, YYEEEE. The CDR3 contains 12 residues. Trimming removed 0 bases at V and 8 bases at J, with 5 bases between. Written as DNA, the CDR3 is TGTGCCAGCAGCTTGGACAAGGAAAAACTGTTTTTT. This translates into CASSLDKEKLFF.

CDR3 DNA sequence: TGCGCCAGCAGCCAAGTACGGGCAGGGGAAAATTACAATGAGCAGTTCTTC. Translation gives CASSQVRAGENYNEQFF. The chain links TRBV4-1 to TRBJ2-1, with D possibly being TRBD1 (6 bases). CDR3 length: 17 residues. V shed 1 base and J shed 4 bases, with 17 bases lying between them. CDR1 and CDR2 from the germline V gene are MGHRA and YSYEKL.

The chain joins TRBV7-9 to TRBJ2-3; 10 bases agree with TRBD2. The length of the CDR3 is 14 residues. Germline CDR1 SEHNR, CDR2 FQNEAQ (reference sequence). J was trimmed by 1 base and V by 5 bases; bases with no gene match: 0. This CDR3 reads CASSGTSGTDTQYF. In nucleotides, the CDR3 is TGTGCCAGCAGCGGGACTAGCGGCACAGATACGCAGTATTTT.

This chain links TRBV6-1 with TRBJ1-2; D is possibly TRBD1 (6 bases). The CDR3 contains 13 residues. The V and J ends lost 3 bases and 8 bases respectively, with 13 bases between them. Germline CDR1 reads MNHNS; CDR2 reads SASEGT. The CDR3 protein is CASSDPQGRGYTF. For the CDR3, the DNA is TGTGCCAGCAGTGACCCACAGGGCAGGGGCTACACCTTC.

The chain links TRBV3-1 (or the pseudogene TRBV3-2) to TRBJ1-2, with a tentative D call TRBD1 (5 bases). Germline loops: CDR1 LGHDT, CDR2 YNNKEL (reference sequence). The CDR3 runs 17 residues. Trimming took off 0 bases at V and 1 base at J, with 15 bases between the two ends. The CDR3 protein is CASSQDFGGSLNYGYTF. As DNA, the CDR3 is TGTGCCAGCAGCCAAGACTTTGGGGGGTCCCTTAACTATGGCTACACCTTC.

The chain links TRBV19 to TRBJ2-3, with TRBD2 identical over 7 bases. The germline gives CDR1 LNHDA, CDR2 SQIVND (reference sequence). V gave up 5 bases and J gave up 1 base; unmatched junction bases: 6. The CDR3 is 15 residues long. CDR3 region: CASSGGAGGTDTQYF. The CDR3 coding sequence is TGTGCCAGTAGTGGCGGTGCGGGGGGCACAGATACGCAGTATTTT.

The chain employs TRBV28 and TRBJ2-1; 7 nucleotides align to TRBD1. The CDR3 spans 14 residues. V was clipped by 5 bases and J by 4 bases; unmatched bases: 5. The germline CDR1 and CDR2 sequences are MDHEN and SYDVKM. CDR3 DNA sequence: TGTGCCAGCAGTGCCGGGACAGCTTACAATGAGCAGTTCTTC. This gives the protein CASSAGTAYNEQFF.

This rearrangement joins TRBV11-2 to TRBJ2-2, with D possibly TRBD2 on 5 matching bases. V lost 1 base and J lost 6, with 9 bases in between. This CDR3 has 14 residues. CDR1 is SGHAT, CDR2 FQNNGV, per germline. CDR3: CASSLAGYAGELFF. DNA of the CDR3: TGTGCCAGCAGCTTAGCGGGGTACGCCGGGGAGCTGTTTTTT.

The V and J genes are TRBV27 and TRBJ1-1, with 7 bases identical to TRBD1. Germline trimming cut 7 bases from V and 0 bases from J; bases unmatched to any gene: 8. Germline CDR1 reads MNHEY; CDR2 reads SMNVEV (reference sequence). The CDR3 totals 15 residues. The CDR3 here is CASIAGQVMNTEAFF. The CDR3, as DNA: TGTGCCAGCATCGCCGGACAGGTCATGAACACTGAAGCTTTCTTT.

The chain is built from TRBV25-1 and TRBJ1-3; no clear D. Trimming pared 3 bases from V and 10 bases from J, leaving 4 bases between. Per germline, CDR1 MGHDK and CDR2 SYGVNS. The CDR3 is 10 residues long. The CDR3 region is CASSDATIYF. CDR3 in DNA: TGTGCCAGCAGTGACGCGACCATATATTTT.

The chain joins TRBV10-3 to TRBJ2-5, with 7 positions matching TRBD1. Germline CDR1 is ENHRY and CDR2 is SYGVKD. V dropped 10 bases and J dropped 2; count of bases not matched to a gene: 4. There are 12 residues in the CDR3. CDR3 region: CATGQTQETQYF. The CDR3 DNA sequence: TGTGCCACGGGACAGACACAAGAGACCCAGTACTTC.

This clone showed up just once. The chain recombines TRBV15 with TRBJ1-2; no clear D gene. The germline V and J ends were trimmed by 0 bases and 5 bases, with 13 bases remaining between them. Germline CDR1 LNHNV, CDR2 YYDKDF (reference sequence). The CDR3 extends over 15 amino acids. CDR3 region: CATSRDPGFGYGYTF. CDR3 sequence (DNA): TGTGCCACCAGCAGAGATCCGGGTTTTGGATATGGCTACACCTTC. The full variable domain, rest sourced from reference TRBV15 and TRBJ1-2, is DAMVIQNPRYQVTQFGKPVTLSCSQTLNHNVMYWYQQKSSQAPKLLFHYYDKDFNNEADTPDNFQSRRPNTSFCFLDIRSPGLGDTAMYLCATSRDPGFGYGYTFGSGTRLTVV.

The chain is built from TRBV6-5 and TRBJ1-1; a possible D gene is TRBD1 (5 bases). The CDR3 runs 16 residues. V gave up 2 bases and J gave up 2 bases, with 15 bases separating them. Germline CDR1 and CDR2: MNHEY and SVGAGI. The DNA of the CDR3 is TGTGCCAGCAGTTACGCGGCGGGACGGATTAACACTGAAGCTTTCTTT. This encodes CASSYAAGRINTEAFF.

This clone was counted a single time. The V and J genes are TRBV20-1 and TRBJ2-2; tentative D call: TRBD1 (5 bases). Per the germline V gene, CDR1 is DFQATT and CDR2 is SNEGSKA (reference sequence). The CDR3 covers 15 residues. V was cut by 3 bases and J by 6 bases, with 17 bases left in between. The CDR3 DNA sequence: TGCAGTGCTAGTCGTCCAGGGTACCGTCCCGGGGAGCTGTTTTTT. This encodes CSASRPGYRPGELFF.

The J gene is TRBJ1-1, the V gene TRBV6-6, with D unclear. CDR3 size: 16 residues. CDR1 and CDR2 (germline): MNHNY, SVGAGI (reference sequence). With 2 bases removed from V and 0 bases from J, the gap between germline ends came to 13 bases. CDR3 protein: CASSYPFVLMNTEAFF. As DNA, the CDR3 is TGTGCCAGCAGTTACCCTTTTGTATTAATGAACACTGAAGCTTTCTTT.

This chain links TRBV7-7 with TRBJ1-1; 8 nucleotides line up with TRBD1. The CDR3 is 17 residues long. Per germline, CDR1 SSHAT and CDR2 FNYEAQ (reference sequence). V dropped 1 base and J dropped 1; count of bases not matched to a gene: 8. The CDR3 DNA follows: TGTGCCAGCAGCTTAGTCGGTGACAGGGGTCGGAACACTGAAGCTTTCTTT. Its protein product is CASSLVGDRGRNTEAFF.